This T cell receptor beta chain was documented in a study of blood T cell repertoires in COVID-19. Study details: Sites in the United States, Italy and Spain provided acute and convalescent COVID-19 samples. Nucleic acid was either cDNA or gDNA, and it came from T cells, B-cell-depleted T cells, or PBMCs.

Germline V CDR1 and CDR2: LGHDT, YNNKEL (reference sequence). J was trimmed by 1 base and V by 0 bases; bases with no gene match: 11. The CDR3 is made up of 19 amino acids. Per the authors' pipeline: Estimation of nucleated cell counts relied on the amplification of reference gene primers. The protocol was immunoSEQ multiplex PCR, while the TCRdb copy is restricted to in-frame clones and leaves out a portion. The V and J calls and the clone size are those of that table, but D and trimming were determined from the DNA. The repertoire includes over 80,000 clones, 70% to 90% of them detected once, and about 20% sits in the top ten.

The sample taken for sequencing was peripheral blood. This clonotype was obtained from a human donor in a cohort sampled during active COVID-19. This rearrangement joins TRBV3-1 (or the pseudogene TRBV3-2) to TRBJ2-3; TRBD2 aligns across 9 bases. CDR3 in DNA: TGTGCCAGCAGCCAAGACGGGATAGCGGGAGTCCGCCGCACAGATACGCAGTATTTT. Its translation: CASSQDGIAGVRRTDTQYF.